This T cell receptor (beta chain) came from a study of blood T cells in healthy people across ages. A second PCR, run for roughly 7 to 12 cycles, used a sample-barcoded 5' primer plus a J-beta primer mix. TCRdb re-analysed the 5' RACE reads in MiXCR, keeping a single row per CDR3 protein. The sample holds around 320,000 distinct CDR3 sequences, 27% seen once. Germline V gene sequence: CDR1 MDHEN, CDR2 SYDVKM. The CDR3 is 15 residues long. V was trimmed by 5 bases and J by 0 bases, leaving 11 bases between them. What was sequenced was blood. This chain joins TRBV28 and TRBJ2-1; D may be TRBD1 or TRBD2 (5 bases each). This sequence originates from a woman in her 70s in good health. The CDR3 here is CASSNWGSSYNEQFF. For the CDR3, the DNA is TGTGCCAGCAGTAACTGGGGGAGCTCCTACAATGAGCAGTTCTTC.